Below, 12 T cell receptor beta chains from the same sample are listed, as sequenced in a study of regulatory T cells in long-lasting Graves disease. Time point denoted: persistent/refractory GD, antithyroid drugs over 5 years with positive TRAb. With RNA extracted from PBMCs as input, the TCR library was made. HTBI primers from iRepertoire and Arm-PCR of CDR3 regions yielded the TCR beta libraries. TCRdb re-called the multiplex PCR reads with MiXCR, one entry per CDR3 protein. The repertoire consists of about 460,000 distinct CDR3 sequences, with approximately 22% occurring once and the leading ten covering about an eighth. The sample here was peripheral blood mononuclear cells (PBMCs), taken when the disease was refractory, from a patient treated with antithyroid drugs. These receptor sequences come from a female donor with Graves disease.

This clonotype showed up just a few times. The chain carries TRBV19 and TRBJ1-1; 8 bases fit TRBD1. Germline values: CDR1 LNHDA, CDR2 SQIVND (reference sequence). The CDR3 sequence is 13 residues long. The V segment lost 5 bases and the J segment 3 bases; nucleotides outside the gene matches: 2. DNA for the CDR3: TGTGCCAGTAGTCCGGGACAGGACACTGAAGCTTTCTTT. Amino acid sequence: CASSPGQDTEAFF.

CDR3 residues: CAWSVSDEQYF. As DNA, the CDR3 is TGTGCCTGGAGTGTTTCCGACGAGCAGTACTTC. The chain uses TRBV30 and TRBJ2-7, with D unresolved. Looked up from germline, CDR1 is GTSNPN and CDR2 is SVGIG (reference sequence). Between the trimmed V and J ends, which lost 0 bases and 5 bases, there was a span of 5 bases. The length of the CDR3 is 11 residues.

The sample holds a few counts of this clonotype. V and J are TRBV20-1 and TRBJ2-7; D unresolved. CDR1 is DFQATT, CDR2 SNEGSKA, per germline (reference sequence). The CDR3 is made up of 8 amino acids. V gave up 5 bases and J gave up 7 bases, with 3 bases separating them. CDR3 sequence (DNA): TGCAGTGCTGGGGAGCAGTACTTC. As protein: CSAGEQYF.

The V call is TRBV6-1, the J call TRBJ2-5, with D perhaps matching TRBD2 (6 bases). V lost 6 bases and J 6 bases, leaving 23 bases between the germline ends. The CDR3 is made up of 16 amino acids. Germline values: CDR1 MNHNS, CDR2 SASEGT. The CDR3 DNA is TGTGCCAGCAGCGCGACTAGTTTGCAGAGTGGAAAGACCCAGTACTTC. This sequence encodes CASSATSLQSGKTQYF.

This clonotype was found many times. J is TRBJ1-1 and V is TRBV20-1, with TRBD1 matching 9 bases. CDR3 length: 14 amino acids. With V trimmed by 0 bases and J by 8 bases, 7 bases remained unmatched. Looked up from germline, CDR1 is DFQATT and CDR2 is SNEGSKA (reference sequence). CDR3 sequence reads: CSARDLDRGGEAFF. CDR3 sequence (DNA): TGCAGTGCTAGAGATCTGGACAGGGGCGGGGAAGCTTTCTTT.

CDR3 bases: TGTGCCAGCAGCGCTGCGGGGGGGTGGGCCGAAGAGACCCAGTACTTC. The encoded protein is CASSAAGGWAEETQYF. The chain has TRBV7-3 and TRBJ2-5; 9 positions agree with TRBD2. Germline loops: CDR1 SGHTA, CDR2 FQGTGA. V shed 5 bases, J shed 3 bases, and the junction held 10 bases outside the gene matches. The CDR3 totals 16 residues.

This clonotype was detected ten times or more. The chain links TRBV28 to TRBJ2-7; 7 bases match TRBD2. Germline trimming cut 2 bases from V and 3 bases from J; bases unmatched to any gene: 4. The CDR3 sequence is 14 residues long. Per the germline V gene, CDR1 is MDHEN and CDR2 is SYDVKM. In nucleotides, the CDR3 is TGTGCCAGCAGTTTAAGAGGGGAGGGCTACGAGCAGTACTTC. Protein: CASSLRGEGYEQYF.

The genes are TRBV19 and TRBJ2-1; 10 positions match TRBD1. CDR1 is LNHDA and CDR2 is SQIVND in the germline V gene (reference sequence). V trimming: 7 bases; J trimming: 0 bases; junction bases outside the gene matches: 3. CDR3 length: 15 amino acids. The CDR3 spells CASIGDRGSYNEQFF. CDR3 coding DNA: TGTGCCAGTATTGGGGACAGGGGCTCCTACAATGAGCAGTTCTTC.

This clonotype was seen a handful of times. V is TRBV5-1 and J is TRBJ1-3, with unresolved D. The CDR3 totals 16 residues. V dropped 1 base and J dropped 4 bases, with 15 bases sitting between them. CDR1 is SGHRS and CDR2 is YFSETQ in the germline V gene. For the CDR3, the DNA is TGCGCCAGCAGCTTGCAGTCCGTCCTAGCCGGAAACACCATATATTTT. Its protein is CASSLQSVLAGNTIYF.

J is TRBJ1-1 and V is TRBV20-1, with no clear D. CDR3 size: 11 residues. Per germline, CDR1 DFQATT and CDR2 SNEGSKA (reference sequence). V lost 3 bases and J 8 bases, leaving 10 bases between the germline ends. The DNA for the CDR3 is TGCAGTGCTAGTTCTGGCAGCGAAGCTTTCTTT. Residues: CSASSGSEAFF.

The chain has TRBV5-1 and TRBJ1-1, with D unresolved. The germline CDR1 and CDR2 sequences are SGHRS and YFSETQ. V was pared by 7 bases and J by 0 bases, with 13 bases between. The CDR3 covers 14 residues. The CDR3, as DNA: TGCGCCAGCTCACCGGGCGGGGTGAACACTGAAGCTTTCTTT. This sequence encodes CASSPGGVNTEAFF.

Notes on this clonotype: A much larger clone lies one base from this, so it may be a read error. V is TRBV7-9 and J is TRBJ2-7, with D perhaps assigned TRBD1 or TRBD2 (5 bases each). CDR3 length equals 14 residues. Germline lookup yields CDR1 SEHNR and CDR2 FQNEAQ (reference sequence). The CDR3 protein is CASSLRGGGDERYF. The CDR3 DNA reads TGTGCCAGCAGCTTACGGGGCGGTGGAGACGAGCGGTACTTC.